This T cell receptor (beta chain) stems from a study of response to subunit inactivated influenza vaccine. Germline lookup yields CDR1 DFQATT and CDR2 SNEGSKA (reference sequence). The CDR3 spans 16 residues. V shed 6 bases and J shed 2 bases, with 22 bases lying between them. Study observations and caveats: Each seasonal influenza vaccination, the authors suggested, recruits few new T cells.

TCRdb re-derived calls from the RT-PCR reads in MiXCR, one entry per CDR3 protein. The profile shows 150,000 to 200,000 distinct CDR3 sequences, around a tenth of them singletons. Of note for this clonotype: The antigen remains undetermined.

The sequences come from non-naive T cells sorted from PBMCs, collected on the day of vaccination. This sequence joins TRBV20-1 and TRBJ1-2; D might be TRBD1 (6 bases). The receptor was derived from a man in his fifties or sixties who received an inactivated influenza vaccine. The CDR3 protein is CSALLGQSQANYGYTF. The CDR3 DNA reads TGCAGTGCCCTCCTCGGACAGAGCCAGGCGAACTATGGCTACACCTTC.